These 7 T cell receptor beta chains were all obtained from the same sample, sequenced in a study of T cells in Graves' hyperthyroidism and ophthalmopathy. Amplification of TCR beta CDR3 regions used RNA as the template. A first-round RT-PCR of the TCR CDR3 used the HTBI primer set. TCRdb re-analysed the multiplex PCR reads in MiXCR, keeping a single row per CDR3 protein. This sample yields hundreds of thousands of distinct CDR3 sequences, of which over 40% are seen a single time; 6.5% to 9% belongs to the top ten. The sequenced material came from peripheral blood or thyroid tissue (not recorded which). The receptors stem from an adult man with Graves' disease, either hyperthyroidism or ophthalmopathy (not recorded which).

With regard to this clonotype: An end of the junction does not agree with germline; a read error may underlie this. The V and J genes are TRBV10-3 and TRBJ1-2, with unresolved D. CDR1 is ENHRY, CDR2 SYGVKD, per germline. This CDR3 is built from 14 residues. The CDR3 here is CASSYSGDLGGYTF. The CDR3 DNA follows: TGTGCCAGCAGTTACTCTGGGGATCTCGGTGGCTACACCTTC.

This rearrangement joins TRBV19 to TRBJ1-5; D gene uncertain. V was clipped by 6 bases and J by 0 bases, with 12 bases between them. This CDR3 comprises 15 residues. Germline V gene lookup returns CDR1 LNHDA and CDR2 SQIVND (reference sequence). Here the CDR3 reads CASREERNSNQPQHF. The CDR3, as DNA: TGTGCCAGTAGGGAGGAGAGAAATAGCAATCAGCCCCAGCATTTT.

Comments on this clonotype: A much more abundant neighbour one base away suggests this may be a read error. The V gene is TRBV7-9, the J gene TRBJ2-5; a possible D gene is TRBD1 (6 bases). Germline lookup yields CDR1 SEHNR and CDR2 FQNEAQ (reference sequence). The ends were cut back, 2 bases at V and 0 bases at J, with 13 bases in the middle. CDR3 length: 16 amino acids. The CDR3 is CASSLRGTLYQETQYF. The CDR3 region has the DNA TGTGCCAGCAGCTTACGTGGGACACTGTACCAAGAGACCCAGTACTTC.

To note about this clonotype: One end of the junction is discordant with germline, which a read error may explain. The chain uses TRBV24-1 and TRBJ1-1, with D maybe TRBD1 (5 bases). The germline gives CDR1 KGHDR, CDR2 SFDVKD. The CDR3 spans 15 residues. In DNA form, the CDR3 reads TGTGCCAGCAGTGAAGGGACTACGAGGCGCACTGAAGCTTTCTTT. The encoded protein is CASSEGTTRRTEAFF.

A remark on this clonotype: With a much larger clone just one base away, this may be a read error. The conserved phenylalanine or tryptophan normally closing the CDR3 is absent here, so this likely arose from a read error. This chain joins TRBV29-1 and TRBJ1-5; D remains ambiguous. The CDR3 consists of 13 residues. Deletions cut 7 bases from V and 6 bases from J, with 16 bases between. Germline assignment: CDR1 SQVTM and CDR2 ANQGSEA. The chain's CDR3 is CSGSVGESQPQHS. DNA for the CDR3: TGCAGCGGATCAGTCGGGGAGTCTCAGCCCCAGCATTCT.

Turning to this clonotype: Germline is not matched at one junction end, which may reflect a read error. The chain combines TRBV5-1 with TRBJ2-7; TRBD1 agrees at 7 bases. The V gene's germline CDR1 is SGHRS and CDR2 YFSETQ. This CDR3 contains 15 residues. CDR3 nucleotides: TGTGCCAGCAGCTTGGATGGACAGGCGGCCTACGAGCAGTACTTC. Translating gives CASSLDGQAAYEQYF.

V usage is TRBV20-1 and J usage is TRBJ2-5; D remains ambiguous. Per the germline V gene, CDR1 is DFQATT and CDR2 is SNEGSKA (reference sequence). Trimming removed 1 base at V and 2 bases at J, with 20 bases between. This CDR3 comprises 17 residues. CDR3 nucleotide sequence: TGCAGTGCTAGAGGGGTCAGGCGAATGGGGAATCAAGAGACCCAGTACTTC. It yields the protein CSARGVRRMGNQETQYF.